One sample yielded the 30 T cell receptor beta chains listed below, sequenced in a study of cytomegalovirus exposure and HLA in healthy donors. Measured with immunoSEQ multiplex PCR; TCRdb has only the in-frame clones, and not every one. The data hold about 55,000 clones, with around 90% observed a single time. Sequenced input: PBMCs. All receptors come from a man aged 18-30 years in good health and CMV-seronegative.

The genes are TRBV5-6 and TRBJ2-5; 7 nucleotides line up with TRBD1. The V segment lost 0 bases and the J segment 3 bases; nucleotides outside the gene matches: 11. Germline CDR1 is SGHDT and CDR2 is YYEEEE. This CDR3 is 17 amino acids long. CDR3 sequence (DNA): TGTGCCAGCAGCTTGGACCGGGTGACAGGGTTGGAAGAGACCCAGTACTTC. Amino acids: CASSLDRVTGLEETQYF.

The V and J genes are TRBV6-4 and TRBJ2-1, with TRBD2 matching over 10 bases. Losses at the gene ends were 5 bases for V and 1 base for J; bases not matched to a gene: 11. The germline CDR1 and CDR2 sequences are MRHNA and SNTAGT. The CDR3 runs 18 residues. CDR3 in DNA: TGTGCCAGCAGTCCACTCCCGACTAGCGGGCTGTCCTACAATGAGCAGTTCTTC. This gives the protein CASSPLPTSGLSYNEQFF.

This clone has only one observation. J is TRBJ1-3 and V is TRBV5-1, with TRBD1 matching 7 bases. V gave up 3 bases and J gave up 4 bases; unmatched junction bases: 7. Germline values: CDR1 SGHRS, CDR2 YFSETQ. The CDR3 runs to 15 residues. CDR3 region: CASSSNLQGGNTIYF. The CDR3 bases are TGCGCCAGCAGCTCTAACTTACAGGGGGGAAACACCATATATTTT.

This chain links TRBV25-1 with TRBJ2-7; 8 positions match TRBD1. After removal of 1 base from V and 5 bases from J, the junction contained 7 bases not matched to a gene. The CDR3 is 15 amino acids. Germline lookup yields CDR1 MGHDK and CDR2 SYGVNS. CDR3 nucleotides: TGTGCCAGCAGTGAATTTAGGACAGGGAGACACGAGCAGTACTTC. Translating gives CASSEFRTGRHEQYF.

This clone was seen once. The genes are TRBV19 and TRBJ1-5; 7 bases map to TRBD1. CDR1 is LNHDA, CDR2 SQIVND, per germline (reference sequence). Trimming cost V 3 bases and J 0 bases; bases outside gene matches: 8. This CDR3 contains 17 residues. The CDR3 DNA reads as TGTGCCAGTAGTATGGGACAGCTTATCCTTAGCAATCAGCCCCAGCATTTT. Translated, it gives CASSMGQLILSNQPQHF. Complete variable domain (other parts from reference TRBV19 and TRBJ1-5): DGGITQSPKYLFRKEGQNVTLSCEQNLNHDAMYWYRQDPGQGLRLIYYSQIVNDFQKGDIAEGYSVSREKKESFPLTVTSAQKNPTAFYLCASSMGQLILSNQPQHFGDGTRLSIL.

This chain links TRBV5-6 with TRBJ2-1, with a weak D call TRBD1 (6 bases). Per the germline V gene, CDR1 is SGHDT and CDR2 is YYEEEE. Trimming took 4 bases from V and 7 from J, leaving 15 bases between them. CDR3 length: 14 residues. The CDR3 nucleotides are TGTGCCAGCAGCCCAGTAGGGGGAGAGAATGAGCAGTTCTTC. This codes for CASSPVGGENEQFF.

The DNA for the CDR3 is TGTGCCAGCGGACGGGACTTTGAATCCTACAATGAGCAGTTCTTC. As protein: CASGRDFESYNEQFF. The chain combines TRBV28 with TRBJ2-1; tentatively, D is TRBD2 (6 bases). The CDR3 covers 15 residues. The V and J ends lost 8 bases and 1 base respectively, with 15 bases between them. Germline CDR1 is MDHEN and CDR2 is SYDVKM.

The V and J genes are TRBV7-2 and TRBJ2-5; tentatively, D is TRBD2 (6 bases). With 3 bases removed from V and 6 bases from J, the gap between germline ends came to 17 bases. The CDR3 totals 15 residues. The germline CDR1 and CDR2 sequences are SGHTA and FQGNSA. The CDR3 DNA sequence: TGTGCCAGCAGCTTCGACATACGGGGGAGGCAGACCCAGTACTTC. This codes for CASSFDIRGRQTQYF. Filled out from reference TRBV7-2 and TRBJ2-5, the complete variable domain reads GAGVSQSPSNKVTEKGKDVELRCDPISGHTALYWYRQSLGQGLEFLIYFQGNSAPDKSGLPSDRFSAERTGGSVSTLTIQRTQQEDSAVYLCASSFDIRGRQTQYFGPGTRLLVL.

This chain connects TRBV7-2 to TRBJ2-3; TRBD2 matches at 9 bases. V lost 2 bases, J lost 0 bases, and 0 bases stayed unmatched. CDR1 and CDR2 (germline): SGHTA, FQGNSA. The length of the CDR3 is 15 residues. The DNA for the CDR3 is TGTGCCAGCAGCTTAAGCGGGGGGAGCACAGATACGCAGTATTTT. Amino acids: CASSLSGGSTDTQYF.

The V call is TRBV28, the J call TRBJ1-1; no definite D call. V gave up 5 bases and J gave up 4 bases, with 14 bases separating them. This CDR3 is built from 14 residues. Germline lookup yields CDR1 MDHEN and CDR2 SYDVKM. This CDR3 is CASSPGAVTTEAFF. DNA for the CDR3: TGTGCCAGCAGTCCGGGAGCGGTTACCACTGAAGCTTTCTTT. Combining the CDR3 with reference TRBV28 and TRBJ1-1 gives the whole variable domain DVKVTQSSRYLVKRTGEKVFLECVQDMDHENMFWYRQDPGLGLRLIYFSYDVKMKEKGDIPEGYSVSREKKERFSLILESASTNQTSMYLCASSPGAVTTEAFFGQGTRLTVV.

The chain joins TRBV19 to TRBJ1-2; tentatively, D is TRBD1 (6 bases). CDR1 LNHDA and CDR2 SQIVND come from the germline V gene (reference sequence). V was cut by 4 bases and J by 2 bases, with 11 bases left in between. The length of the CDR3 is 14 residues. The DNA for the CDR3 is TGTGCCAGTAGTACGATACAGGGAAACTATGGCTACACCTTC. Residues: CASSTIQGNYGYTF.

The chain is built from TRBV19 and TRBJ2-7; a weak D match, TRBD1 (6 bases). V was clipped by 3 bases and J by 1 base, with 16 bases between them. The length of the CDR3 is 16 residues. The germline gives CDR1 LNHDA, CDR2 SQIVND (reference sequence). The CDR3 here is CASSIGGQTISYEQYF. The CDR3 bases are TGTGCCAGTAGTATCGGTGGACAGACAATATCCTACGAGCAGTACTTC.

The chain is built from TRBV10-1 and TRBJ2-3; the D gene is possibly TRBD2 (6 bases). CDR1 is WNHNN and CDR2 is SYGVQD in the germline V gene (reference sequence). V was cut by 2 bases and J by 5 bases, with 11 bases left in between. The CDR3 totals 14 residues. The CDR3 region is CASSEGLSRDTQYF. CDR3 nucleotides: TGCGCCAGCAGTGAGGGACTAAGTCGAGATACGCAGTATTTT.

This clone appeared once. The rearrangement links TRBV18 to TRBJ2-2, with 9 nucleotides matching TRBD2. Germline CDR1 reads KGHSH; CDR2 reads LQKENI. The CDR3 totals 16 residues. V shed 1 base, J shed 6 bases, and the junction held 6 bases outside the gene matches. CDR3 nucleotide sequence: TGTGCCAGCTCACCACTTCTGGGACTAGCCGCCGGGGAGCTGTTTTTT. Translation gives CASSPLLGLAAGELFF.

This chain links TRBV13 with TRBJ1-2; D unresolved. The CDR3 is made up of 14 amino acids. V was shortened by 5 bases and J by 4 bases, with 14 bases between the two germline ends. Germline loops: CDR1 PRHDT, CDR2 FYEKMQ (reference sequence). CDR3 coding DNA: TGTGCCAGCAGCCGGCCCATGACTGGCTATGGCTACACCTTC. Translation gives CASSRPMTGYGYTF.

The rearrangement joins TRBV5-1 to TRBJ2-2, with 12 bases that match TRBD2. V shed 1 base, J shed 1 base, and the junction held 2 bases outside the gene matches. The CDR3 consists of 17 residues. Germline V lookup: CDR1 SGHRS, CDR2 YFSETQ. The CDR3 reads CASSLMTSGRNTGELFF. The CDR3 DNA follows: TGCGCCAGCAGCTTGATGACTAGCGGGAGGAACACCGGGGAGCTGTTTTTT. The complete variable domain, with remaining parts taken from reference TRBV5-1 and TRBJ2-2, reads KAGVTQTPRYLIKTRGQQVTLSCSPISGHRSVSWYQQTPGQGLQFLFEYFSETQRNKGNFPGRFSGRQFSNSRSEMNVSTLELGDSALYLCASSLMTSGRNTGELFFGEGSRLTVL.

The V gene is TRBV4-1, the J gene TRBJ1-1; the D is unclear. The CDR3 covers 11 residues. In germline, CDR1 is MGHRA, CDR2 YSYEKL. Trimming removed 3 bases at V and 11 bases at J, with 10 bases between. CDR3 sequence: CASSQGLRAFF. The DNA for the CDR3 is TGCGCCAGCAGCCAGGGTTTGAGGGCTTTCTTT.

The chain carries TRBV11-2 and TRBJ1-3; unclear D gene. Per the germline V gene, CDR1 is SGHAT and CDR2 is FQNNGV. The germline V and J ends were trimmed by 5 bases and 0 bases, with 5 bases remaining between them. The CDR3 consists of 13 residues. DNA of the CDR3: TGTGCCAGCAGCCCTTACTCTGGAAACACCATATATTTT. Amino acid sequence: CASSPYSGNTIYF. The whole variable domain, filled in from reference TRBV11-2 and TRBJ1-3, reads EAGVAQSPRYKIIEKRQSVAFWCNPISGHATLYWYQQILGQGPKLLIQFQNNGVVDDSQLPKDRFSAERLKGVDSTLKIQPAKLEDSAVYLCASSPYSGNTIYFGEGSWLTVV.

J is TRBJ2-3 and V is TRBV27; TRBD2 might be the D (5 bases). The germline CDR1 and CDR2 sequences are MNHEY and SMNVEV (reference sequence). The CDR3 has 15 residues. Trimming removed 3 bases from V and 6 bases from J, with 16 bases in between. The CDR3 spells CASSFSFRRRDTQYF. CDR3 coding DNA: TGTGCCAGCAGTTTCTCCTTTCGGAGGCGGGATACGCAGTATTTT.

This clone came up once. This chain joins TRBV7-9 and TRBJ2-7; D may be TRBD1 (5 bases). Deletions cut 4 bases from V and 2 bases from J, with 9 bases between. The length of the CDR3 is 13 residues. Germline V lookup: CDR1 SEHNR, CDR2 FQNEAQ (reference sequence). CDR3 region: CASSSRQTYEQYF. CDR3 DNA: TGTGCCAGCAGCTCGCGACAGACCTACGAGCAGTACTTC.

This chain joins TRBV7-6 and TRBJ1-1, with D perhaps TRBD1 (6 bases). V was clipped by 7 bases and J by 0 bases, with 21 bases between them. The V gene's germline CDR1 is SGHVS and CDR2 FNYEAQ. The CDR3 is 17 amino acids. The CDR3 DNA follows: TGTGCCAGCACCCGGGAAGGGGGAACACGGATGAACACTGAAGCTTTCTTT. Protein sequence: CASTREGGTRMNTEAFF. Complete variable domain (other parts from reference TRBV7-6 and TRBJ1-1): GAGVSQSPRYKVTKRGQDVALRCDPISGHVSLYWYRQALGQGPEFLTYFNYEAQQDKSGLPNDRFSAERPEGSISTLTIQRTEQRDSAMYRCASTREGGTRMNTEAFFGQGTRLTVV.

The V call is TRBV5-4, the J call TRBJ2-2; 11 bases line up with TRBD1. The V segment lost 4 bases and the J segment 7 bases; nucleotides outside the gene matches: 9. The CDR3 sequence is 16 residues long. Germline V CDR1 and CDR2: SGHNT, YYREEE (reference sequence). The CDR3 sequence: CASSGAGTGGFGELFF. The CDR3 region has the DNA TGTGCCAGCAGCGGGGCCGGGACAGGGGGATTCGGGGAGCTGTTTTTT.

The chain recombines TRBV6-5 with TRBJ2-3; a weak D match, TRBD1 (6 bases). V lost 9 bases and J lost 11, with 24 bases in between. Looked up from germline, CDR1 is MNHEY and CDR2 is SVGAGI. This CDR3 comprises 14 residues. The CDR3 coding sequence is TGTGCCAGTAAAACCGGGACACCGACCGGACAGCAGTATTTT. Its protein is CASKTGTPTGQQYF.

The chain combines TRBV10-1 with TRBJ1-1; the match to TRBD1 covers 8 bases. V lost 5 bases and J lost 0; bases outside the gene matches: 2. The germline V gene has CDR1 WNHNN and CDR2 SYGVQD (reference sequence). The CDR3 spans 14 residues. The CDR3 region is CASSRQGMNTEAFF. Here the CDR3 DNA reads TGCGCCAGCAGTCGACAGGGGATGAACACTGAAGCTTTCTTT.

The chain recombines TRBV7-3 with TRBJ1-4; D might be TRBD1 (5 bases). The CDR3 spans 13 residues. Germline assignment: CDR1 SGHTA and CDR2 FQGTGA. The V end lost 4 bases, the J end lost 4 bases, and 7 bases lay between the germline ends. CDR3 bases: TGTGCCAGCAGCTCGACAGATAATGAAAAACTGTTTTTT. Translation: CASSSTDNEKLFF.

The chain has TRBV28 and TRBJ2-7; 7 bases agree with TRBD1. The CDR3 runs 16 residues. Trimming removed 2 bases from V and 3 bases from J; junction bases left unmatched: 10. Per germline, CDR1 MDHEN and CDR2 SYDVKM. This CDR3 reads CASSLSQSAGGYEQYF. Written as DNA, the CDR3 is TGTGCCAGCAGTTTAAGTCAGTCGGCAGGGGGCTACGAGCAGTACTTC.

This chain uses TRBV29-1 with TRBJ2-7; D is perhaps TRBD2 (6 bases). The length of the CDR3 is 15 residues. V was trimmed by 7 bases and J by 2 bases, leaving 21 bases between them. The germline V gene encodes CDR1 SQVTM and CDR2 ANQGSEA. CDR3 region: CSASGLAGKPYEQYF. As DNA, the CDR3 is TGCAGCGCCTCCGGGCTGGCGGGAAAGCCCTACGAGCAGTACTTC.

The chain combines TRBV5-1 with TRBJ2-7, with D unclear. Per germline, CDR1 SGHRS and CDR2 YFSETQ. Trimming stripped 0 bases from V and 3 bases from J, with 16 bases between. This CDR3 is 16 amino acids long. The CDR3 nucleotides are TGCGCCAGCAGCTTGGGAGTGAATACCCTAAACTACGAGCAGTACTTC. Translation: CASSLGVNTLNYEQYF.

CDR3 protein: CASSETGFSYNEQFF. In DNA form, the CDR3 reads TGCGCCAGCAGTGAGACAGGTTTCTCCTACAATGAGCAGTTCTTC. The chain links TRBV4-1 to TRBJ2-1, with a weak D call TRBD1 (6 bases). V was trimmed by 6 bases and J by 0 bases, leaving 12 bases between them. The CDR3 is 15 residues long. The germline gives CDR1 MGHRA, CDR2 YSYEKL.

The chain employs TRBV19 and TRBJ2-5; 9 bases line up with TRBD1. Trimming removed 4 bases from V and 4 bases from J; junction bases left unmatched: 10. The CDR3 loop spans 16 amino acids. Per germline, CDR1 LNHDA and CDR2 SQIVND (reference sequence). This CDR3 reads CASSSTGGGIIETQYF. The CDR3 DNA reads as TGTGCCAGTAGTAGTACAGGGGGCGGAATAATAGAGACCCAGTACTTC.